This T cell receptor beta chain was profiled in a study of cytomegalovirus exposure and HLA in healthy donors. Study-wide results and caveats: A later analysis found most CMV-associated TCR beta chains apparently HLA-restricted. Of the V segments, some could not be distinguished, including TRBV6-2 and TRBV6-3, and were excluded.

CDR1 and CDR2 from the germline V gene are LNHNV and YYDKDF (reference sequence). V dropped 8 bases and J dropped 7 bases, with 18 bases sitting between them. There are 14 residues in the CDR3. PCR used 60 Vbeta primers and 13 Jbeta primers. Assay: immunoSEQ multiplex PCR; the TCRdb copy retains only in-frame clones and omits some. Altogether some 85,000 clones are present, 76% being singletons, with the ten largest covering about 2.9%. Of note for this clone: Its antigen is unidentified.

The sequenced material came from PBMCs. The TCR comes from a man aged 40-55 years in good health and CMV-seronegative. This sequence joins TRBV15 and TRBJ1-5; possibly TRBD1 for D (5 bases). The CDR3 region has the DNA TGTGCCACCGCTTCAGGGATCCCTGGGCAGCCCCAGCATTTT. Its translation: CATASGIPGQPQHF. The variable domain in full, with the rest retrieved from reference TRBV15 and TRBJ1-5, is DAMVIQNPRYQVTQFGKPVTLSCSQTLNHNVMYWYQQKSSQAPKLLFHYYDKDFNNEADTPDNFQSRRPNTSFCFLDIRSPGLGDTAMYLCATASGIPGQPQHFGDGTRLSIL.